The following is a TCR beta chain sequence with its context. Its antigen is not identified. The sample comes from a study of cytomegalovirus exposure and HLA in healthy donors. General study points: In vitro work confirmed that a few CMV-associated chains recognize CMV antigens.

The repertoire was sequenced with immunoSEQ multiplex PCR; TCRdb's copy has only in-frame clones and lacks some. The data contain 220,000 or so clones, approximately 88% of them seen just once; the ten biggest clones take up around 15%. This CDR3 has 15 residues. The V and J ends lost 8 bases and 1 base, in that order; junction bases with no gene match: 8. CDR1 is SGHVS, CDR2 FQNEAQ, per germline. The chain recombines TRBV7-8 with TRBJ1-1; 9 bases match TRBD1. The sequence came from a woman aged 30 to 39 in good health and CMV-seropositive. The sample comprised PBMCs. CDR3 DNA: TGTGCCAGCGGCCCCGGGACAGGGAGGAACACTGAAGCTTTCTTT. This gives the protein CASGPGTGRNTEAFF. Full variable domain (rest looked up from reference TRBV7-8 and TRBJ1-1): GAGVSQSPRYKVAKRGQDVALRCDPISGHVSLFWYQQALGQGPEFLTYFQNEAQLDKSGLPSDRFFAERPEGSVSTLKIQRTQQEDSAVYLCASGPGTGRNTEAFFGQGTRLTVV.